This T cell receptor beta chain was profiled in a study of blood T cell repertoires in COVID-19. The wider study: Sources were T cells, B-cell-depleted T cells, or PBMCs; the material itself was cDNA or gDNA.

The assay was immunoSEQ multiplex PCR, and TCRdb's table has in-frame clones only and misses some. This sample has some 60,000 clones, with 80% to 95% found just once. CDR3 length: 19 residues. Looked up from germline, CDR1 is KGHDR and CDR2 is SFDVKD. Trimming took off 8 bases at V and 8 bases at J, with 32 bases between the two ends. This chain links TRBV24-1 with TRBJ1-4; D may be TRBD1 (6 bases). The origin of this receptor is a human donor in a cohort sampled during active COVID-19. Sequenced material: peripheral blood. CDR3: CATTRGGGQGPFTREKLFF. The CDR3 region has the DNA TGTGCCACCACCCGGGGAGGGGGTCAGGGGCCATTTACCCGGGAAAAACTGTTTTTT.